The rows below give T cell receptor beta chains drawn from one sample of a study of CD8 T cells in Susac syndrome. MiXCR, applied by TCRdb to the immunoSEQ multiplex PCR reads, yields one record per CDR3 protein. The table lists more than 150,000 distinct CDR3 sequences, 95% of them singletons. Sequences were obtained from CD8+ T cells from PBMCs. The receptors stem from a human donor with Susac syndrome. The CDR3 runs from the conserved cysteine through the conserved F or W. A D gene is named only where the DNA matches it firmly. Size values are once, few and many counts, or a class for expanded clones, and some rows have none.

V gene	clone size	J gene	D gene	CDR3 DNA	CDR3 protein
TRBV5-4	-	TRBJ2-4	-	TGTGCCAGCAGCTCGACAGATCTAGCCAAAAACATTCAGTACTTC	CASSSTDLAKNIQYF
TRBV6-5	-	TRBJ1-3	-	TGTGCCAGCAGTAAATGGGGGGACACCATATATTTT	CASSKWGDTIYF
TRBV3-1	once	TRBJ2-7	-	TGTGCCAGCAGCCATCTGAGCTCAGCGCAGTACTTC	CASSHLSSAQYF
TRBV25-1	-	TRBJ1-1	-	TGTGCCAGCAGTGAGTGGGACACGGATGAAGCTTTCTTT	CASSEWDTDEAFF
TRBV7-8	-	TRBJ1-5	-	TGTGCCAGCAGCTTAGAGAGATGGAATCAGCCCCAGCATTTT	CASSLERWNQPQHF
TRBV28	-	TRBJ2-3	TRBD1	TGTGCCAGCAGTTCCGGGACAGGGGGTTTTGGTACGCAGTATTTT	CASSSGTGGFGTQYF
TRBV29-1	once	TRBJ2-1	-	TGCAGCGTCAATGGGGCTAACTACAATGAGCAGTTCTTC	CSVNGANYNEQFF
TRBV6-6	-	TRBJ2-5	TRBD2	TGTGCCAGCACTGGACTAGGGCAGGAGACCCAGTACTTC	CASTGLGQETQYF
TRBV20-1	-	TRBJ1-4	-	TGCAGTGCTAGCTGGGCGTTTAATGAAAAACTGTTTTTT	CSASWAFNEKLFF
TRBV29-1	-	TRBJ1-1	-	TGCAGCGTTCACGGGGACATGAACACTGAAGCTTTCTTT	CSVHGDMNTEAFF
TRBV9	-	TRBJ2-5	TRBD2	TGTGCCAGCAGCGCGAATAGCGGGGAAGAGACCCAGTACTTC	CASSANSGEETQYF
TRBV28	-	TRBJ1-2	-	TGTGCCAGCAGCCGACTTACCCGATCTCGGGGCTACACCTTC	CASSRLTRSRGYTF
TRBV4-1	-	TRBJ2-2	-	TGCGCCAGCAGGGAAGGGGGGCCCACCGGGGAGCTGTTTTTT	CASREGGPTGELFF
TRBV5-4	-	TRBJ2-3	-	TGTGCCAGCAGCCCCGGGAAGGGCGGCACAGATACGCAGTATTTT	CASSPGKGGTDTQYF
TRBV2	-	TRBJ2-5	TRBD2	TGTGCCAGCAGTGAAGACCGCGGGAGTAGTCAGACCCAGTACTTC	CASSEDRGSSQTQYF
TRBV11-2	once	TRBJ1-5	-	TGTGCCAGCAGCTTAGACGTCCTTCAGCCCCAGCATTTT	CASSLDVLQPQHF